This entry lists 20 T cell receptor beta chains sequenced from one sample in a study of tissue T cells after allogeneic stem cell transplantation. Time point denoted: mouse harvest day 7 after allogeneic transplant. Each mouse received 10^7 T-cell-depleted marrow cells plus 10^6 splenic CD5+ T cells by tail vein. Sequencing was performed with immunoSEQ multiplex PCR; in TCRdb, only in-frame clones are kept and a portion is missing. The repertoire has under 8,500 clones, around half of them found once; the top ten carry approximately 5%. The sequencing sample was made of gut tissue. These receptors were taken from a female BALB/c mouse given C57BL/6 T cells with graft-versus-host disease after an allogeneic hematopoietic cell transplant.

In regard to this clone: The gene names here belong to mouse. Read data end 1 residue before the CDR3 end; the end is taken from the germline J gene. The genes are TRBV3 and TRBJ2-2; the D is unclear. The CDR3 sequence is 14 residues long. Trimming pared 5 bases from V and 0 bases from J, leaving 7 bases between. The germline CDR1 and CDR2 sequences are SNHLY and FYNGKV (reference sequence). The part of the CDR3 DNA that was read is TGTGCCAGCAGCCCCCGGGCAAACACCGGGCAGCTCTAC. The encoded protein is CASSPRANTGQLY. The full CDR3 is CASSPRANTGQLYF.

This clone was seen more than once but under ten times. Gene names are mouse gene names. Sequencing ends 1 residue short of the CDR3 end; the germline J gene provides the rest. The chain has TRBV31 and TRBJ2-7; possible D gene TRBD1, 5 bases. Germline CDR1 is GKSSPN and CDR2 is SITVG. This CDR3 contains 12 residues. Trimming shortened V by 0 bases and J by 5 bases, and 8 bases separated the two germline ends. CDR3 residues: CAWSLARDEQYF. The DNA read from the CDR3 is TGTGCCTGGAGTCTAGCCAGGGATGAACAGTAC.

With regard to this clone: Gene names denote mouse genes. The read gets to within 1 residue of the CDR3 end, and the germline J gene fills in the rest. The chain uses TRBV13-3 and TRBJ1-4, with D possibly TRBD1 on 5 matching bases. The CDR3 runs to 14 residues. CDR1 and CDR2 (germline): NNHDY, SYVADS. Trimming removed 2 bases at V and 3 bases at J, with 8 bases between. The CDR3: CASSEPGTNERLFF. The CDR3 bases that were read are TGTGCCAGCAGTGAACCAGGGACCAACGAAAGATTATTT.

Turning to this clone: Mismatch with germline at one junction end may stem from a read error. Genes here carry mouse names. The read comes to an end 1 residue before the CDR3 does, leaving the germline J gene to fill in the end. The chain combines TRBV26 with TRBJ2-1, with 9 bases that match TRBD1. This CDR3 is built from 15 residues. From germline, CDR1 is KGHPV and CDR2 FQNQEV (reference sequence). The sequenced CDR3 bases are TGTACCAGCAGTCTCCAACAGGGGGCGCGAGCTGAGCAGTTC. The encoded protein is CTSSLQQGARAEQF. The complete CDR3 protein is CTSSLQQGARAEQFF.

Worth noting for this clone: The genes are named according to mouse. Read coverage stops 1 residue before the CDR3 terminus; the germline J gene supplies the remainder. The chain carries TRBV26 and TRBJ1-1, with D maybe TRBD1 (5 bases). This CDR3 has 14 amino acids. With 3 bases removed from V and 1 base from J, the gap between germline ends came to 9 bases. Germline V gene sequence: CDR1 KGHPV, CDR2 FQNQEV (reference sequence). CDR3 bases read: TGTGCCAGCAGTCTCCGGGACGGAAACACAGAAGTCTTC. Its translation: CASSLRDGNTEVF. In full, the CDR3 is CASSLRDGNTEVFF.

Points on this clone: Any gene name here is a mouse gene name. The read stops 1 residue short of the end of the CDR3; the missing end is completed from the germline J gene. The genes are TRBV26 and TRBJ1-4; 9 bases are shared with TRBD1. Germline V lookup: CDR1 KGHPV, CDR2 FQNQEV (reference sequence). J lost 3 bases, V lost 5 bases, and 1 base had no gene match. The length of the CDR3 is 14 residues. The CDR3 loop reads CASSRQGANERLFF. The CDR3 bases that were read are TGTGCCAGCAGTAGACAGGGGGCCAACGAAAGATTATTT. The full variable domain, with the rest looked up from reference TRBV26 and TRBJ1-4, is NSKVIQTPRYLVKGQGQKAKMRCIPEKGHPVVFWYQQNKNNEFKFLINFQNQEVLQQIDMTEKRFSAECPSNSPCSLEIQSSEAGDSALYLCASSRQGANERLFFGHGTKLSVL.

In its sample, this clone is large. Mouse names are used for the genes. The CDR3 end is not reached by the read, which stops 1 residue before it; the germline J gene fills it in. The rearrangement links TRBV16 to TRBJ2-7; TRBD2 matches at 9 bases. V was pared by 5 bases and J by 4 bases, with 3 bases of the junction left unmatched. Germline values: CDR1 SGHSA, CDR2 FRNQAP. There are 13 residues in the CDR3. The CDR3 bases that were read are TGTGCAAGCAGCCCCTGGGGGGGGTATGAACAGTAC. Translating it yields CASSPWGGYEQY. The entire CDR3 protein reads CASSPWGGYEQYF.

On this clone itself: Germline and genes: mouse. The CDR3 goes on 1 residue after the read ends, and that part is filled in from the germline J gene. The chain uses TRBV3 and TRBJ2-5; 9 bases agree with TRBD1. V lost 3 bases, J lost 3 bases, and 1 base stayed unmatched. This CDR3 is 14 amino acids long. The germline gives CDR1 SNHLY, CDR2 FYNGKV (reference sequence). This chain's CDR3 is CASSLGQGQDTQYF. The CDR3 bases that were read are TGTGCCAGCAGCTTGGGACAGGGTCAAGACACCCAGTAC.

With regard to this clone: Gene labels here are mouse ones. The sequence runs out 1 residue before the end of the CDR3; the remainder is reconstructed from the germline J gene. The sample holds other DNA sequences that translate to the same CDR3. The genes are TRBV26 and TRBJ2-7; possible D gene TRBD1, 5 bases. V dropped 3 bases and J dropped 4 bases, with 7 bases sitting between them. Germline loops: CDR1 KGHPV, CDR2 FQNQEV (reference sequence). This CDR3 has 12 residues. CDR3 bases read: TGTGCCAGCAGTCTTGACAGATATGAACAGTAC. Protein product: CASSLDRYEQY. The entire CDR3 protein reads CASSLDRYEQYF.

In the case of this clone: Mouse gene names apply. The read ends 1 residue early relative to the CDR3; the germline J gene fills the gap. J is TRBJ2-5 and V is TRBV14; TRBD1 matches at 7 bases. Germline V CDR1 and CDR2: SGHDT, FRDEAV. This CDR3 is 14 amino acids long. V dropped 5 bases and J dropped 2; count of bases not matched to a gene: 5. CDR3 DNA, as far as it was read: TGTGCCAGCAGCCTACAGGGGTCCCAAGACACCCAGTAC. Protein product: CASSLQGSQDTQY. The whole CDR3 protein is CASSLQGSQDTQYF.

This clone was counted a few times. Genes here carry mouse names. Coverage ceases 1 residue before the CDR3 finishes, and the germline J gene fills in the end. The V call is TRBV5, the J call TRBJ2-7, with 12 bases matching TRBD2. The CDR3 has 15 residues. CDR1 and CDR2 (germline): LGHNA, YNLKQL (reference sequence). V lost 4 bases, J lost 2 bases, and 3 bases stayed unmatched. Incomplete CDR3 DNA: TGTGCCAGCAGCCTCGACTGGGGGGGCGCCTATGAACAGTAC. This sequence encodes CASSLDWGGAYEQY. The whole CDR3 sequence is CASSLDWGGAYEQYF.

This clone was detected a few times. The genes and germline here are from mouse. This same CDR3 is encoded by further DNA sequences in the sample. The CDR3 here is CASSLRGAGNTLYF. CDR3 bases read: TGTGCCAGCAGTCTGAGGGGGGCTGGAAATACGCTCTAT. The chain is built from TRBV26 and TRBJ1-3, with D maybe TRBD1 (6 bases). The read halts 1 residue ahead of the CDR3 end, with the missing end drawn from the germline J gene. The V gene's germline CDR1 is KGHPV and CDR2 FQNQEV (reference sequence). This CDR3 has 14 amino acids. Trimming stripped 2 bases from V and 2 bases from J, with 7 bases between.

This clone was seen only a few times. Gene names and germline match the mouse. The read falls 1 residue short of the CDR3 end, and the missing part is taken from the germline J gene. The chain is built from TRBV3 and TRBJ2-1, with D possibly matching TRBD2 (6 bases). The germline V gene has CDR1 SNHLY and CDR2 FYNGKV (reference sequence). The V end lost 6 bases, the J end lost 3 bases, and 12 bases lay between the germline ends. The CDR3 spans 14 residues. The sequenced CDR3 bases are TGTGCCAGCAGTCGACTGGCCCTCTATGCTGAGCAGTTC. Its protein is CASSRLALYAEQF. The CDR3 in full is CASSRLALYAEQFF.

This clone was counted only a few times. Gene names and germline match the mouse. Read coverage stops 1 residue before the CDR3 terminus; the germline J gene supplies the remainder. This chain connects TRBV3 to TRBJ2-7; TRBD1 agrees at 7 bases. J lost 4 bases, V lost 1 base, and 1 base had no gene match. The CDR3 consists of 13 residues. Germline assignment: CDR1 SNHLY and CDR2 FYNGKV (reference sequence). The DNA read from the CDR3 is TGTGCCAGCAGCTTAGGGGACAGATATGAACAGTAC. Its translation is CASSLGDRYEQY. The full-length CDR3 reads as CASSLGDRYEQYF.

As for this clone: Genes and germline come from the mouse. The CDR3 protein is CSSSQWAGVYAEQFF. CDR3 DNA, as far as it was read: TGCTCCAGCAGTCAATGGGCTGGGGTCTATGCTGAGCAGTTC. V usage is TRBV23 and J usage is TRBJ2-1; the D call TRBD2 from the table was never checked on the DNA. Read coverage stops 1 residue before the CDR3 terminus; the germline J gene supplies the remainder. There are 15 residues in the CDR3. Germline CDR1 KGHTA, CDR2 FQNQQP. The complete variable domain, with remaining parts taken from reference TRBV23 and TRBJ2-1, reads DAAVTQKPRYLIKMKGQEAEMKCIPEKGHTAVFWYQQKQSKELKFLIYFQNQQPLDQIDMVKERFSAVCPSSSLCSLGIRTCEAEDSALYLCSSSQWAGVYAEQFFGPGTRLTVL.

As to this clone: The listed genes are named as in mouse. The read ends 1 residue before the CDR3 terminus; that terminus is restored from the germline J gene. The same CDR3 arises from other DNA sequences in this sample as well. The V call is TRBV26, the J call TRBJ2-1, with TRBD2 matching 7 bases. This CDR3 is 14 amino acids long. With V trimmed by 3 bases and J by 4 bases, 3 bases remained unmatched. Germline V gene lookup returns CDR1 KGHPV and CDR2 FQNQEV (reference sequence). CDR3 loop: CASSLPGGYAEQFF. The part of the CDR3 DNA that was read is TGTGCCAGCAGTCTCCCGGGGGGGTATGCTGAGCAGTTC.

Concerning this clone itself: Mouse germline and gene names are used. Read data end 1 residue before the CDR3 end; the end is taken from the germline J gene. This chain joins TRBV23 and TRBJ1-1; the table's D call TRBD1 went unverified against the DNA. In germline, CDR1 is KGHTA, CDR2 FQNQQP. This CDR3 is built from 15 residues. Partial CDR3 DNA: TGCTCCAGCAGTCAATCTGGGACAGGGGGCACAGAAGTCTTC. This sequence encodes CSSSQSGTGGTEVF. The CDR3 in its entirety is CSSSQSGTGGTEVFF.

This clone occurred a few times. Gene names and germline refer to mouse. The CDR3 extends 1 residue past the end of the read, so its final part is completed from the germline J gene. V is TRBV3 and J is TRBJ1-4, with 9 nucleotides matching TRBD1. Germline V lookup: CDR1 SNHLY, CDR2 FYNGKV (reference sequence). V shed 4 bases and J 5 bases; nucleotides not matched to a gene: 2. The CDR3 is 14 residues long. The CDR3 bases that were read are TGTGCCAGCAGCTCCGGGACAGGGAACGAAAGATTATTT. It is translated as CASSSGTGNERLF. Given in full, the CDR3 is CASSSGTGNERLFF.

In regard to this clone: These gene names are mouse names. The read terminates 1 residue ahead of where the CDR3 ends, so the germline J gene completes it. The chain links TRBV29 to TRBJ1-4; D remains unclear. Germline values: CDR1 MSHET, CDR2 SYDVDS. The germline V and J ends were trimmed by 4 bases and 0 bases, with 3 bases remaining between them. The CDR3 has 13 amino acids. The CDR3 sequence is CASSYISNERLFF. CDR3 bases read: TGTGCTAGCAGTTATATTTCCAACGAAAGATTATTT.

As to this clone: Mouse names are used for the genes. CDR3 loop: CASSLSGPGQLYF. The CDR3 bases that were read are TGTGCCAGCAGTCTGTCGGGTCCCGGGCAGCTCTAC. This chain links TRBV26 with TRBJ2-2; no reliable D call. The observed sequence ends 1 residue before the CDR3 terminus, with the missing tail filled in from the germline J gene. This CDR3 has 13 residues. Germline V gene lookup returns CDR1 KGHPV and CDR2 FQNQEV (reference sequence). V was pared by 0 bases and J by 6 bases, with 5 bases between.